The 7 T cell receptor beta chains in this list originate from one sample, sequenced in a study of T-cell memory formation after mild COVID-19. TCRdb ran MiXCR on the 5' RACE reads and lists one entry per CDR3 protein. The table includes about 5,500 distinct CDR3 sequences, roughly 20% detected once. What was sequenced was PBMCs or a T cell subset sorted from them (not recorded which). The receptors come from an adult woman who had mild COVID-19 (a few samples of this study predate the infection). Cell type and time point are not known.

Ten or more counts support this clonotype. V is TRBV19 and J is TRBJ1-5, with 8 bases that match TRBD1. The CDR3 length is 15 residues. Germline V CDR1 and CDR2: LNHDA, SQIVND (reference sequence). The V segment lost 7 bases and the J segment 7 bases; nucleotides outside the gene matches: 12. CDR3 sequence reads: CASTPGQGVGQPQHF. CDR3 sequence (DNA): TGTGCCAGTACCCCTGGACAGGGAGTTGGGCAGCCCCAGCATTTT.

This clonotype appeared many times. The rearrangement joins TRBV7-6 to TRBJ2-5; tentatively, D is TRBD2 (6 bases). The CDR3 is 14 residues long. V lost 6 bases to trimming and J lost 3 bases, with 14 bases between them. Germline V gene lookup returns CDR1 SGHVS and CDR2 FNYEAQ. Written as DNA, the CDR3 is TGTGCCAGCAGGGAGTGGGGGGAAGAAGAGACCCAGTACTTC. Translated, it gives CASREWGEEETQYF.

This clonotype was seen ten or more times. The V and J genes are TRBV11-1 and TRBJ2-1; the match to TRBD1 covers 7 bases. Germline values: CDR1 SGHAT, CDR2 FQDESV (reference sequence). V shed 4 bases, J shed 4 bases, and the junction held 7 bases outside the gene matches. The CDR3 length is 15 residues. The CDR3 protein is CASSSRDRPYNEQFF. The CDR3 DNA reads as TGTGCCAGCAGCTCCCGGGACAGACCTTACAATGAGCAGTTCTTC. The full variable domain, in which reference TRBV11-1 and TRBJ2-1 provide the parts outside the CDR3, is EAEVAQSPRYKITEKSQAVAFWCDPISGHATLYWYRQILGQGPELLVQFQDESVVDDSQLPKDRFSAERLKGVDSTLKIQPAELGDSAMYLCASSSRDRPYNEQFFGPGTRLTVL.

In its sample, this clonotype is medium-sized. CDR3 protein: CASSLPVGQPQHF. The CDR3 bases are TGTGCCAGCAGTTTACCAGTCGGTCAGCCCCAGCATTTT. V usage is TRBV12-3 or TRBV12-4 and J usage is TRBJ1-5; D is unresolved. The V and J ends lost 2 bases and 6 bases respectively, with 8 bases between them. This CDR3 has 13 residues.

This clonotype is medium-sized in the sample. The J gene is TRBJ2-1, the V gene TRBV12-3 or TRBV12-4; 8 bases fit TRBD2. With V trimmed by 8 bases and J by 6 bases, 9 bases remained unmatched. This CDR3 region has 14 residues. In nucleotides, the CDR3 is TGTGCCAGCCTAGGGACCGGGGGGGTCAATGAGCAGTTCTTC. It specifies CASLGTGGVNEQFF.

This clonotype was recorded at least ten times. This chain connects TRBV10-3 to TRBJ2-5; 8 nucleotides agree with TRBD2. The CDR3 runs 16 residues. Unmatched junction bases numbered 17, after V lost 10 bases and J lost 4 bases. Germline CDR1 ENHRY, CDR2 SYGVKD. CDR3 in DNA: TGTGCCACCGTAGGTGGGGTAGCGGGAACCGGAGAGACCCAGTACTTC. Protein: CATVGGVAGTGETQYF.

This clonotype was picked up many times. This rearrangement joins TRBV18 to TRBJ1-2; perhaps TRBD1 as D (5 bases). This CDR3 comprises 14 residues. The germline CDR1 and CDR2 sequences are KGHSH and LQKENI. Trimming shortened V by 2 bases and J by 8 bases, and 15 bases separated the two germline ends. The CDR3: CASSPRGGDRGYTF. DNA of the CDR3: TGTGCCAGCTCACCAAGAGGAGGGGATCGCGGCTACACCTTC.